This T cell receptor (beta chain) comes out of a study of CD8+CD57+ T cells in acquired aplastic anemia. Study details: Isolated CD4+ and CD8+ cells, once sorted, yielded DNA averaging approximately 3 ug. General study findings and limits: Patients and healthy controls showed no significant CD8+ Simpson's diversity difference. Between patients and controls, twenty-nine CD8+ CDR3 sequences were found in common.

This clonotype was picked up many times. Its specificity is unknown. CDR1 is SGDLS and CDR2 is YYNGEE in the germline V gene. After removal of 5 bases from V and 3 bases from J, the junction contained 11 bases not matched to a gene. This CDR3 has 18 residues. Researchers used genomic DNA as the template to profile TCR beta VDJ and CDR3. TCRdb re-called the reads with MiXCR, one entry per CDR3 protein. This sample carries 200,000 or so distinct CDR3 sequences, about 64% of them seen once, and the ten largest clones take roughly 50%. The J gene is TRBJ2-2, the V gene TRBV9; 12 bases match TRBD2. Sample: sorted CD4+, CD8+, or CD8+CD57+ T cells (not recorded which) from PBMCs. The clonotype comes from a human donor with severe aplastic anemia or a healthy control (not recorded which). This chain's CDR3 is CASSWERTSGMYTGELFF. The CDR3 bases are TGTGCCAGCAGTTGGGAAAGGACTAGCGGGATGTACACCGGGGAGCTGTTTTTT.